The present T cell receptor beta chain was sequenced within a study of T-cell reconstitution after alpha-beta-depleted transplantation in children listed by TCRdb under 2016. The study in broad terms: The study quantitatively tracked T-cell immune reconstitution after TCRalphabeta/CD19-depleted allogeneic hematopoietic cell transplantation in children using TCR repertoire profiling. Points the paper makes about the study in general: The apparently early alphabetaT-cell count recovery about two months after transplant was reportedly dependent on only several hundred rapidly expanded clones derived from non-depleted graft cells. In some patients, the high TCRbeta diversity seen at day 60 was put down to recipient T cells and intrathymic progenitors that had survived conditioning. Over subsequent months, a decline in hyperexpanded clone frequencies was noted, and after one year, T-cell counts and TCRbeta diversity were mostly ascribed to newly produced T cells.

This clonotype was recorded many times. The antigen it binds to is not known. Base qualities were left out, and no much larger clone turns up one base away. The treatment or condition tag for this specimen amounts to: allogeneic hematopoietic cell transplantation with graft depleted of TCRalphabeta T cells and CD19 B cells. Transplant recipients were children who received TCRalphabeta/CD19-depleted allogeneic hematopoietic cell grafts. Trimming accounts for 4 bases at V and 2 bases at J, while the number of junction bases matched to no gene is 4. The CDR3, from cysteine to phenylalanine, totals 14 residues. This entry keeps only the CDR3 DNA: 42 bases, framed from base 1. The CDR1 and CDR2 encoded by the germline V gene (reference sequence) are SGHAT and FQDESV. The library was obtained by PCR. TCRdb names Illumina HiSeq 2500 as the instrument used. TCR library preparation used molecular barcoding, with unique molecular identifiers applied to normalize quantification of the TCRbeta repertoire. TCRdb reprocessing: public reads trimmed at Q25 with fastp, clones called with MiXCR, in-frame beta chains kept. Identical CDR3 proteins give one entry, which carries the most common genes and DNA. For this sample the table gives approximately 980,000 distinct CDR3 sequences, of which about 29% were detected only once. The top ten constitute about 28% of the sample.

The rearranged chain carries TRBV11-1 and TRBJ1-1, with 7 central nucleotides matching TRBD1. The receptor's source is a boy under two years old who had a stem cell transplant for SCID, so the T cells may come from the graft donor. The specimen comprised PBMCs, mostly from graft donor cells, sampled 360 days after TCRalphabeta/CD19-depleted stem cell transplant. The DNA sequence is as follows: TGTGCCAGCAGCTCGACAGGGCCTAACACTGAAGCTTTCTTT. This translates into CASSSTGPNTEAFF.